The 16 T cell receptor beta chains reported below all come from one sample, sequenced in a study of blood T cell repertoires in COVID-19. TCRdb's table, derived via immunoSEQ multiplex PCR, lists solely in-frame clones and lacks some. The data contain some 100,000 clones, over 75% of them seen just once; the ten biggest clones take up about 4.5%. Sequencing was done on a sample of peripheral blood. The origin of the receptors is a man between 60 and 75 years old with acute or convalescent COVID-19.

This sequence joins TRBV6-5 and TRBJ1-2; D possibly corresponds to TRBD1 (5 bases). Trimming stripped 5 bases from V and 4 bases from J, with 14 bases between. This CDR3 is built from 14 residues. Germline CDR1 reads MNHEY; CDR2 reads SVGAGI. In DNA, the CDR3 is TGTGCCAGCAGTCTCTCCCCGGGGGGCTATGGCTACACCTTC. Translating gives CASSLSPGGYGYTF.

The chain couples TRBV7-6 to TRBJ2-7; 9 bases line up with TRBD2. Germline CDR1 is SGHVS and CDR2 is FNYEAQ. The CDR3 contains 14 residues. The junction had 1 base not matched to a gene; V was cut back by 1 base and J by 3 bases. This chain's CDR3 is CASSLGAGGYEQYF. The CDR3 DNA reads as TGTGCCAGCAGCTTAGGAGCGGGGGGCTACGAGCAGTACTTC.

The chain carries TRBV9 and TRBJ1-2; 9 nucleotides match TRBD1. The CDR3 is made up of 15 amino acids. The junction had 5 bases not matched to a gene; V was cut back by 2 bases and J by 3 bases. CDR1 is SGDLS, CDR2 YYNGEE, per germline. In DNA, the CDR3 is TGTGCCAGCAGCGTCGGGACAGGGAGCCACTATGGCTACACCTTC. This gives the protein CASSVGTGSHYGYTF.

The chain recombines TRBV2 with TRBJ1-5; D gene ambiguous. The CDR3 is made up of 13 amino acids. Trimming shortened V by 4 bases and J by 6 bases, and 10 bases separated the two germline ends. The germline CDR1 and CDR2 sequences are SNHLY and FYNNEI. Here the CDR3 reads CASSGEGFQPQHF. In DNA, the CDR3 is TGTGCCAGCAGTGGCGAGGGTTTTCAGCCCCAGCATTTT.

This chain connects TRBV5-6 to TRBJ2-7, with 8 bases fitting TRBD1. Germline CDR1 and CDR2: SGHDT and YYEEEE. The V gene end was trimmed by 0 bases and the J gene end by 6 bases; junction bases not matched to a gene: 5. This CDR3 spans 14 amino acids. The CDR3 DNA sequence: TGTGCCAGCAGCTTGGTGGACAGGGAGGCCGAGCAGTACTTC. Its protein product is CASSLVDREAEQYF.

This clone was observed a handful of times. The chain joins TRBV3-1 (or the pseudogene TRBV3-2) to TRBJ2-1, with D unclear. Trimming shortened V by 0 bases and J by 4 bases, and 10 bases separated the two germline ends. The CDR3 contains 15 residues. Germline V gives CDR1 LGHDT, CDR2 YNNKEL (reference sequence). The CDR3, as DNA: TGTGCCAGCAGCCAAGATCGGGTCAGTTACAATGAGCAGTTCTTC. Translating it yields CASSQDRVSYNEQFF.

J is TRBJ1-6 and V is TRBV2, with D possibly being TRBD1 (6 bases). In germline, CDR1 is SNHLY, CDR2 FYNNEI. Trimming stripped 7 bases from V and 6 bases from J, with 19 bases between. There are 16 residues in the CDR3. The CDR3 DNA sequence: TGTGCCAGCATCGAGCGCAGGGGTCGGATTAATTCACCCCTCCACTTT. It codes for CASIERRGRINSPLHF.

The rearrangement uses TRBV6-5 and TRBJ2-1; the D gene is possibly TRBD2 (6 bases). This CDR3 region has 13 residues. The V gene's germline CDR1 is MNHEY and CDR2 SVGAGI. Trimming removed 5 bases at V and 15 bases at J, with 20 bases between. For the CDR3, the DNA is TGTGCCAGCAGTACCCCCGGGACTTCCGATCCGTTCTTC. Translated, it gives CASSTPGTSDPFF.

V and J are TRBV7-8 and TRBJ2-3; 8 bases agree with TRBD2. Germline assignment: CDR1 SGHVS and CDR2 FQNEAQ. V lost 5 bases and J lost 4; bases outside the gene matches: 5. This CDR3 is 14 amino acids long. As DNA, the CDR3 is TGTGCCAGCAGCCGAGCGGGAGCAGCAGATACGCAGTATTTT. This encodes CASSRAGAADTQYF.

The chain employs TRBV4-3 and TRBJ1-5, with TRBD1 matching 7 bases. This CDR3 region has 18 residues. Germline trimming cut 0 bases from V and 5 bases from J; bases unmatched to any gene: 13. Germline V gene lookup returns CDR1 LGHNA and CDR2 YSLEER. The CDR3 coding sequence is TGCGCCAGCAGCCAAGATCTTTTGGGGACAGCCTACGATCAGCCCCAGCATTTT. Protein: CASSQDLLGTAYDQPQHF.

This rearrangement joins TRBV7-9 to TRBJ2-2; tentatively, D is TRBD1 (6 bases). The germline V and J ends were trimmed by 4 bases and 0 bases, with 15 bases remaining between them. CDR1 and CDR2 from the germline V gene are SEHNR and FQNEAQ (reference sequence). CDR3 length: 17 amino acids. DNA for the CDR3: TGTGCCAGCAGCTCTCTTCCCGGGACAACGAACACCGGGGAGCTGTTTTTT. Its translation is CASSSLPGTTNTGELFF.

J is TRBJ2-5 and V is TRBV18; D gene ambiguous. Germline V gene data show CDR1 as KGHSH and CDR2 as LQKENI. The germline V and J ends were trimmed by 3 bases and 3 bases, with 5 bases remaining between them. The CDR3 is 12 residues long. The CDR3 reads CASSPFEETQYF. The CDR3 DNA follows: TGTGCCAGCTCACCTTTCGAAGAGACCCAGTACTTC.

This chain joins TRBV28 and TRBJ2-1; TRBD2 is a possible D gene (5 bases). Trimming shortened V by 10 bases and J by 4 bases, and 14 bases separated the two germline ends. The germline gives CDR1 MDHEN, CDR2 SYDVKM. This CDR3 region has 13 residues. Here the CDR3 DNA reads TGTGCCACCGCGCCAAGCGGTTACAATGAGCAGTTCTTC. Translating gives CATAPSGYNEQFF.

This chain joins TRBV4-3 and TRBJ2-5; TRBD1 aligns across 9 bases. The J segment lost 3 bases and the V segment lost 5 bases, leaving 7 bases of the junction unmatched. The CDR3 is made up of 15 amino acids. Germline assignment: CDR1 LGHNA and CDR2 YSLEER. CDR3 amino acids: CASSLGQGREETQYF. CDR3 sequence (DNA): TGCGCCAGCAGCTTAGGACAGGGGAGGGAAGAGACCCAGTACTTC.

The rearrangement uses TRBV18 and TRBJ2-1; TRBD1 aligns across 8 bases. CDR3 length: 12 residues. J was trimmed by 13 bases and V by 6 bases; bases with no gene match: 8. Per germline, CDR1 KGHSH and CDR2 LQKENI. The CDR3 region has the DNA TGTGCCAGCTCTCGACAGGGGTCCATCCAGTTCTTC. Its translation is CASSRQGSIQFF.

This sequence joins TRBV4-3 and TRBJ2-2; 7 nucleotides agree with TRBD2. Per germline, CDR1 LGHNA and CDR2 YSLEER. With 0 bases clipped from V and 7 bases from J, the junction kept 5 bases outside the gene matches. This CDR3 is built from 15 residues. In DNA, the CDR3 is TGCGCCAGCAGCCAAGAGGGGGGGAAAAACGGGGAGCTGTTTTTT. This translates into CASSQEGGKNGELFF.